This is a list of T cell receptor beta chains from one sample in a study of blood T cell repertoires in COVID-19. The table came from immunoSEQ multiplex PCR; TCRdb's copy has only in-frame clones and leaves some out. The repertoire includes hundreds of thousands of clones, 89% of them detected once, and 1.5% to 2% sits in the top ten. Sequencing was carried out using peripheral blood. Every receptor here comes from a woman aged 25 to 39 with COVID-19, enrolled during active disease. The CDR3 runs from the conserved cysteine through the conserved F or W. A D gene is named only where the DNA matches it firmly. Size values are once, few and many counts, or a class for expanded clones, and some rows have none.

>-|16|TRBJ1-4|TRBD1|TRBV5-1
CASSLDGTGNNEKLFF
TGCGCCAGCAGCTTGGATGGGACAGGGAATAATGAAAAACTGTTTTTT
>-|15|TRBJ1-3|-|TRBV5-1
CASSPNTASGNTIYF
TGCGCCAGCAGCCCAAACACAGCCTCTGGAAACACCATATATTTT
>-|14|TRBJ1-4|-|TRBV5-6
CASSLAGSNEKLFF
TGTGCCAGCAGCTTGGCAGGGTCTAATGAAAAACTGTTTTTT
>once|14|TRBJ2-3|-|TRBV18
CASSRDFTTDTQYF
TGTGCCAGCTCACGGGACTTTACCACAGATACGCAGTATTTT
>-|15|TRBJ2-3|TRBD2|TRBV5-1
CASSMGRASTDTQYF
TGCGCCAGCAGCATGGGGAGGGCGAGCACAGATACGCAGTATTTT
>few|15|TRBJ2-2|TRBD1|TRBV18
CASSPGQGNTGELFF
TGTGCCAGCTCACCCGGACAGGGGAACACCGGGGAGCTGTTTTTT
>-|16|TRBJ1-5|-|TRBV4-2
CASSQEEGYSNQPQHF
TGTGCCAGCAGCCAAGAAGAGGGTTATAGCAATCAGCCCCAGCATTTT
>-|14|TRBJ1-5|-|TRBV7-2
CASSLGGGNQPQHF
TGTGCCAGCAGCTTAGGGGGGGGGAATCAGCCCCAGCATTTT
>many|13|TRBJ2-2|-|TRBV6-5
CASSFRRSGELFF
TGTGCCAGCAGTTTTAGGAGGTCCGGGGAGCTGTTTTTT
>few|15|TRBJ1-5|TRBD1|TRBV7-9
CASSLGTGSNQPQHF
TGTGCCAGCAGCTTAGGGACAGGGAGCAATCAGCCCCAGCATTTT
>once|14|TRBJ2-1|TRBD2|TRBV19
CASSSLAGANEQFF
TGTGCCAGTAGTTCACTAGCGGGTGCTAATGAGCAGTTCTTC
>-|15|TRBJ1-6|TRBD1|TRBV6-5
CAGSYTDRADSPLHF
TGTGCCGGCAGTTACACGGACAGGGCGGATTCACCCCTCCACTTT
>-|18|TRBJ2-5|TRBD2|TRBV4-2
CASSQESFSGGGGETQYF
TGTGCCAGCAGCCAAGAATCCTTTAGCGGGGGGGGCGGAGAGACCCAGTACTTC
>-|14|TRBJ1-3|-|TRBV7-9
CASSQGQTLLTIYF
TGTGCCAGCAGCCAAGGACAGACCCTTCTCACCATATATTTT
>-|11|TRBJ1-2|-|TRBV19
CASGPNYGYTF
TGTGCCAGTGGCCCAAACTATGGCTACACCTTC
>-|14|TRBJ1-1|-|TRBV9
CASSGSGLGTEAFF
TGTGCCAGCAGCGGATCGGGGTTAGGCACTGAAGCTTTCTTT
>-|13|TRBJ1-1|-|TRBV27
CASSLQGGTEAFF
TGTGCCAGCAGTTTACAGGGAGGCACTGAAGCTTTCTTT
>-|14|TRBJ1-5|TRBD1|TRBV2
CAKKGGQGPLAQHF
TGTGCCAAAAAAGGTGGACAGGGGCCCCTGGCCCAGCATTTT
>few|13|TRBJ1-2|TRBD1|TRBV3-1/TRBV3-2
CASSHRDSGGYTF
TGTGCCAGCAGCCACAGGGACAGTGGGGGCTACACCTTC
>-|17|TRBJ2-3|TRBD1|TRBV3-1/TRBV3-2
CASSQDKDRGPRDTQYF
TGTGCCAGCAGCCAAGATAAGGACAGGGGTCCGAGGGATACGCAGTATTTT
>-|12|TRBJ1-2|TRBD1|TRBV29-1
CSAKQGYYGYTF
TGCAGCGCAAAACAGGGGTACTATGGCTACACCTTC
>-|13|TRBJ2-2|-|TRBV6-5
CASTRDRTGELFF
TGTGCCAGCACCCGGGATAGGACCGGGGAGCTGTTTTTT
>-|13|TRBJ2-3|TRBD2|TRBV19
CASMGLEADTQYF
TGTGCCAGTATGGGACTAGAAGCGGATACGCAGTATTTT
>-|14|TRBJ1-3|TRBD1|TRBV10-3
CAISEGQGFHTIYF
TGTGCCATCAGTGAGGGACAGGGGTTCCACACCATATATTTT
>once|13|TRBJ2-3|TRBD1|TRBV6-5
CASSSGTADTQYF
TGTGCCAGCAGTTCTGGGACAGCAGATACGCAGTATTTT
>few|14|TRBJ2-2|-|TRBV11-1
CASSLVTFSGELFF
TGTGCCAGCAGCTTAGTTACTTTTTCCGGGGAGCTGTTTTTT
>-|16|TRBJ2-2|TRBD2|TRBV4-2
CASSIGSGGLTGELFF
TGTGCCAGCAGCATTGGTAGCGGGGGGCTCACCGGGGAGCTGTTTTTT
>-|15|TRBJ1-5|-|TRBV19
CASSISEVAPQPQHF
TGTGCCAGTAGTATTTCCGAAGTAGCCCCTCAGCCCCAGCATTTT
>-|15|TRBJ1-6|-|TRBV5-4
CASSLGQVLNSPLHF
TGTGCCAGCAGCTTGGGGCAGGTATTGAATTCACCCCTCCACTTT